This T cell receptor (beta chain) stems from a study of T cell clones after liver transplantation. Findings and caveats of the study: Graft donor-reactive T cells possibly entered the graft instead of undergoing deletion.

The length of the CDR3 is 12 residues. Trimming cost V 0 bases and J 4 bases, with 1 base left between them. The germline CDR1 and CDR2 sequences are KGHSH and LQKENI. The repertoire was sequenced with immunoSEQ multiplex PCR; TCRdb's copy has only in-frame clones and lacks some. Here the sample spans 75,000 to 85,000 clones, 83% being singletons. Regarding this clone: What it binds is not known. At the DNA level, this CDR3 is encoded by other sequences in the same sample as well.

The chain has TRBV18 and TRBJ1-3; unclear D gene. The clonotype was recovered from a human patient who received a liver transplant. Some T cells may be graft donor cells. The sequencing here drew on CD4+ T cells from blood, taken at the 22-month timepoint. The CDR3 coding sequence is TGTGCCAGCTCACCACCAGGAAACACCATATATTTT. As protein: CASSPPGNTIYF.